Reported below is one TCR beta chain. Its matching antigen is unknown. Germline assignment: CDR1 LGHNA and CDR2 YSLEER. Trimming removed 0 bases at V and 0 bases at J, with 7 bases between. The CDR3 spans 15 residues. The data are from a study of PD-1 blockade in mismatch repair-deficient tumors. Study-wide findings and caveats: Tumor-resident clones, often absent from pretreatment blood, expanded after pembrolizumab and then contracted.

The table came from immunoSEQ multiplex PCR; TCRdb's copy has only in-frame clones and leaves some out. The data hold about 120,000 clones, with 88% observed a single time. All patients were mismatch repair deficient, assessed by either PCR or immunohistochemistry. The sequences come from peripheral blood, collected about 17 months after starting pembrolizumab. The V gene is TRBV4-3, the J gene TRBJ2-3; possibly TRBD1 for D (5 bases). This receptor was obtained from an adult with mismatch repair-deficient cancer. DNA of the CDR3: TGCGCCAGCAGCCAAGACAGGGCTAGCACAGATACGCAGTATTTT. It is translated as CASSQDRASTDTQYF.